This TCR beta chain emerged from a study of neoadjuvant nivolumab and ipilimumab in lung cancer. Findings of the study overall: Only a single major-pathologic-response sample was available for clonality analysis.

The data were produced by immunoSEQ multiplex PCR, yet TCRdb's version contains in-frame clones alone and is incomplete. The data contain under 50,000 clones, around 88% of them seen just once; the ten biggest clones take up about 4%. The CDR3 is made up of 15 amino acids. Losses at the gene ends were 4 bases for V and 2 bases for J; bases not matched to a gene: 7. Germline values: CDR1 GTSNPN, CDR2 SVGIG (reference sequence). A word on this clone: Its antigen is unknown.

The sample here was blood, taken before neoadjuvant nivolumab, alone or with ipilimumab. The chain has TRBV30 and TRBJ1-3, with 8 bases aligning to TRBD1. This sequence originates from an adult with non-small cell lung cancer. Some clones in this sample may be carry-over from other donors' samples. CDR3 DNA: TGTGCCTGGACTATACCCAGGGGGCCTGGAAACACCATATATTTT. This encodes CAWTIPRGPGNTIYF.